This T cell receptor beta chain was captured by sequencing in a study of shared clonotypes between healthy human individuals (dated by TCRdb to the early 2020s). Regarding the study in general: A couple of women and three men aged 18 to 49 years were included in the cohort. For each donor, three plates each were used for CD4 naive and CD4 memory, two plates were used for CD8 naive, and one plate was used for CD8 memory. Blood TCR repertoires of about 5 healthy adults were deeply sequenced to estimate repertoire size and the extent of clonotype sharing between individuals. To increase sequencing depth and limit assay-specific biases, different laboratories used diverse techniques to prepare libraries and sequence TCR repertoires. Leukapheresis yielded between about 0.8 and 8.9 billion PBMCs per donor. The research as a whole found: Higher generation probabilities were observed for clonotypes shared by all four sorted-subset donors than for non-shared clonotypes. Even with the large sequencing depth, rarefaction of the sorted-subset datasets indicated that sequencing was incomplete. The small number of donors limited the genetic and exposure-history diversity represented. Across a few donors, 4.5% to 6.5% of naive CD4, approximately 3.6% of naive CD8, around 2.5% of memory CD4, and approximately 0.4% of memory CD8 clonotypes were shared. Only blood was sampled, and tissue TCR repertoires likely differ from those in blood. Estimated clonotype richness was generally larger for naive than for memory subsets. Pairwise subsampling led to the expectation that sequencing depth would affect the degree of clonotype sharing among donors.

The donors were healthy, HIV-negative adults with no recently reported acute infections or vaccinations. Only Caucasian adults living in Nashville, Tennessee, USA were represented among the donors. CD4+ T cells were enriched by magnetic negative selection; naive cells were then positively selected on CD45RA, and the negative fraction formed the memory subset. After blood collection by leukapheresis, PBMCs were isolated using Ficoll-Histopaque density gradient centrifugation and then cryopreserved in the vapor phase of liquid nitrogen. Purity and quantity of every magnetically sorted T cell population were checked by analytical flow cytometry. Each sorted fraction had its genomic DNA isolated and then quantified by UV absorbance on a Nanodrop 2000c. V is reduced by 2 bases and J by 0 bases, leaving a spacing of 14 bases between them. The CDR3 holds 16 amino acids from the cysteine to the phenylalanine. The only DNA kept is the CDR3, 48 bases in frame from the first base. CDR1 MNHEY and CDR2 SMNVEV are derived from the germline V gene (reference sequence).

Using the deep immunoSEQ assay, TCR CDR3 regions were amplified from genomic DNA by multiplex PCR. Genomic DNA extracted from each cell subset was distributed evenly over all wells of several immunoSEQ 96-well plates, and each plate served as one replicate. Each replicate PCR for sorted subsets received about 200 ng genomic DNA, equal to roughly 30,000 T cell genomes. Purified libraries were measured with a Qubit 3.0 fluorometer, size-checked on a Bioanalyzer 2100, and measured again with the KAPA Library Quantification kit. Every immunoSEQ 96-well plate was sequenced on a dedicated single-read 150-cycle Illumina NextSeq 550 flow cell. The study's own analysis went as follows. Because only junctional sequences without quality scores were contained in the immunoSEQ output, filtering matching that applied to full-length reads could not be performed. To assign V/J genes and CDR3, sequences were annotated using PyIR, a Python wrapper for IgBLAST v1.9, with IMGT germline references. Any read was removed if the V/J assignment was weak (E-value above 1e-6), the CDR3 was missing, or the read contained stop codons, out-of-frame junctions, or ambiguous translated residues. V3J clonotypes were defined as sequences sharing an identical inferred V gene, J gene, and CDR3 amino acid sequence. The percentage overlap between two repertoires was calculated by dividing the number of shared unique clonotypes by the size of the smaller repertoire. Three approaches were used to assess repertoire richness: RTK rarefaction, the Chao1 estimator, and Recon v2.1 estimates of unobserved clonotypes. OLGA was used to compute generation probabilities for all TCRbeta clonotypes that the gDNA method yielded from a few donors. TCRdb re-hosts the immuneACCESS table, in-frame sequences only. Its copies lack some clones; in the studies checked, an unresolved V gene accounts for under half of them, and the cause for the rest is not known. V, J and clone size are those of that table, while D and trimming were read from the DNA. The sample profile shows some 500,000 clones; 90% to 97% of them were found once. The top ten clonotypes cover approximately 0.06% of the sample.

Worth noting for this clone: There is no known antigen for this receptor. It has no much larger one-base neighbor in the sample; base qualities were not kept.

This TCR was recovered from a woman aged 25 to 39 in good health. The chain couples TRBV27 to TRBJ2-7; the D gene is unclear. The source material was naive CD4+ T cells sorted from blood. Reading the label with the study, this specimen's cell subset or site is: CD45RA+ positively selected. The CDR3 here reads CASSLRYSSPSYEQYF. The nucleotides read TGTGCCAGCAGTTTACGATACAGCTCACCCTCCTACGAGCAGTACTTC.